Each of the 21 T cell receptor beta chains below was sequenced from the same sample in a study of shared clonotypes between healthy human individuals. In the naive CD8 group, cells lacked CD45RO and were positively selected for CCR7, so terminally differentiated effector memory CD45RA+ cells were left out. Data came from immunoSEQ multiplex PCR; TCRdb stores just in-frame clones and leaves some out. The sample consists of around 1.9 million clones, 93% of them appearing once. Sequencing was done on a sample of naive CD8+ T cells from PBMCs. The receptors derive from a man aged 18-30 years in good health. Some clones in this sample may be carry-over from other donors' samples.

This sequence joins TRBV5-4 and TRBJ1-4; 8 bases are shared with TRBD1. Germline values: CDR1 SGHNT, CDR2 YYREEE (reference sequence). This CDR3 contains 14 residues. Trimming took 4 bases from V and 5 from J; bases not matched to a gene: 4. The CDR3 DNA sequence: TGTGCCAGCAGCGTGACAGGGGTCAATGAAAAACTGTTTTTT. This translates into CASSVTGVNEKLFF.

V and J are TRBV5-1 and TRBJ2-3; TRBD2 is a possible D gene (5 bases). The CDR3 consists of 13 residues. Trimming shortened V by 7 bases and J by 6 bases, and 15 bases separated the two germline ends. The germline V gene encodes CDR1 SGHRS and CDR2 YFSETQ. The CDR3 spells CASWGENLDTQYF. The CDR3, as DNA: TGCGCCAGCTGGGGAGAGAATCTGGATACGCAGTATTTT.

This clone was detected only once. The chain carries TRBV27 and TRBJ2-1; TRBD2 matches 7 bases. The CDR3 sequence is 16 residues long. V dropped 6 bases and J dropped 3; count of bases not matched to a gene: 11. Germline-derived CDR1 and CDR2 are MNHEY and SMNVEV (reference sequence). CDR3 nucleotide sequence: TGTGCCAGCAGCCCTTCGGCGGGAGCCTTCTACAATGAGCAGTTCTTC. This encodes CASSPSAGAFYNEQFF.

The V gene is TRBV27, the J gene TRBJ2-1, with TRBD2 identical over 13 bases. Germline lookup yields CDR1 MNHEY and CDR2 SMNVEV (reference sequence). The CDR3 totals 18 residues. The ends lost 4 bases at V and 2 bases at J; junction bases unmatched: 8. The CDR3 spells CASSSIGTSGIPYNEQFF. In DNA form, the CDR3 reads TGTGCCAGCAGTTCAATCGGGACTAGCGGGATCCCCTACAATGAGCAGTTCTTC.

This clone was recorded a few times. The CDR3 coding sequence is TGTGCCAGCAGCTGGGGGACAGGTCTTAGGAACACTGAAGCTTTCTTT. This encodes CASSWGTGLRNTEAFF. The chain joins TRBV7-6 to TRBJ1-1; TRBD1 aligns across 8 bases. The CDR3 contains 16 residues. CDR1 is SGHVS, CDR2 FNYEAQ, per germline. The junction had 8 bases not matched to a gene; V was cut back by 4 bases and J by 1 base.

The chain employs TRBV7-2 and TRBJ2-5, with 8 bases lining up with TRBD2. V shed 4 bases and J 1 base; nucleotides not matched to a gene: 14. The CDR3 length is 18 residues. The V gene's germline CDR1 is SGHTA and CDR2 FQGNSA. The CDR3 DNA reads TGTGCCAGCAGCTCCCGTCCGGGGCTAGCGGGTGTCCAAGAGACCCAGTACTTC. Translating gives CASSSRPGLAGVQETQYF.

The chain has TRBV28 and TRBJ2-5; D gene ambiguous. This CDR3 is 15 amino acids long. Germline loops: CDR1 MDHEN, CDR2 SYDVKM. Trimming removed 6 bases at V and 5 bases at J, with 19 bases between. The chain's CDR3 is CASSRIQGSGETQYF. Written as DNA, the CDR3 is TGTGCCAGCAGCAGAATTCAAGGTTCCGGGGAGACCCAGTACTTC.

The gene calls are TRBV5-1 and TRBJ2-7; maybe TRBD2 (5 bases). V shed 4 bases and J shed 0 bases, with 11 bases lying between them. CDR1 is SGHRS, CDR2 YFSETQ, per germline. The CDR3 sequence is 14 residues long. CDR3 nucleotides: TGCGCCAGCAGCCTGGAAGGACTCTCCTACGAGCAGTACTTC. Encoded protein: CASSLEGLSYEQYF.

V usage is TRBV21-1 and J usage is TRBJ2-7. TRBV21-1 counts as a pseudogene. This CDR3 comprises 14 residues. The CDR3, as DNA: TGTGCCAGCAGCTCCGGACCGGACCCCTACGAGCAGTACTTC. Translated: CASSSGPDPYEQYF.

V and J are TRBV5-8 and TRBJ2-7, with unresolved D. The CDR3 is 12 residues long. Trimming removed 4 bases at V and 7 bases at J, with 12 bases between. CDR1 SGHTS and CDR2 YDEGEE come from the germline V gene. The CDR3 nucleotides are TGTGCCAGCAGCGTTGCAGCCGGAGAGCAGTACTTC. As protein: CASSVAAGEQYF.

This clone was found once. The chain links TRBV1 to TRBJ1-2. TRBV1 is an annotated pseudogene. This CDR3 has 16 amino acids. The chain's CDR3 is CTSSQEGGPTGDGYTF. CDR3 DNA: TGCACCAGCAGCCAAGAGGGGGGGCCGACTGGGGACGGCTACACCTTC.

This chain uses TRBV28 with TRBJ2-7; D may correspond to TRBD1 or TRBD2 (5 bases each). Between the trimmed V and J ends, which lost 7 bases and 6 bases, there was a span of 10 bases. Germline CDR1 MDHEN, CDR2 SYDVKM. This CDR3 has 11 residues. The CDR3 DNA reads TGTGCCAGCACCTGGGGGACCGAGCAGTACTTC. Protein sequence: CASTWGTEQYF.

The V call is TRBV27, the J call TRBJ2-7; D not resolved. Looked up from germline, CDR1 is MNHEY and CDR2 is SMNVEV (reference sequence). Trimming removed 2 bases from V and 0 bases from J, with 8 bases in between. This CDR3 is 14 amino acids long. CDR3 sequence: CASSLEFSSYEQYF. The CDR3 region has the DNA TGTGCCAGCAGTTTAGAGTTTAGCTCCTACGAGCAGTACTTC.

The rearrangement joins TRBV19 to TRBJ2-2; D ambiguous. V was pared by 3 bases and J by 0 bases, with 17 bases between. Germline V gene data show CDR1 as LNHDA and CDR2 as SQIVND (reference sequence). The CDR3 is 18 residues long. DNA of the CDR3: TGTGCCAGTAGTATGGGTCTGTCTTTTCCCGCGAACACCGGGGAGCTGTTTTTT. Its translation is CASSMGLSFPANTGELFF.

For this clone: Other DNA variants within this sample encode the same CDR3. V usage is TRBV28 and J usage is TRBJ2-7; possible D gene TRBD2, 5 bases. The length of the CDR3 is 14 residues. Germline values: CDR1 MDHEN, CDR2 SYDVKM. Trimming removed 2 bases at V and 3 bases at J, with 11 bases between. Here the CDR3 reads CASSLRTVLYEQYF. In nucleotides, the CDR3 is TGTGCCAGCAGTTTAAGGACTGTTCTCTACGAGCAGTACTTC.

The CDR3: CASSSPTDNTGELFF. As DNA, the CDR3 is TGTGCCAGCAGCTCTCCGACAGACAACACCGGGGAGCTGTTTTTT. This rearrangement joins TRBV7-9 to TRBJ2-2; TRBD1 might be the D (5 bases). This CDR3 contains 15 residues. Trimming left V 4 bases short and J 2 bases short, with 11 bases between. Germline V gene sequence: CDR1 SEHNR, CDR2 FQNEAQ (reference sequence).

A single count supports this clone. V is TRBV11-2 and J is TRBJ2-5, with a weak D call TRBD1 (8 bases). Germline-derived CDR1 and CDR2 are SGHAT and FQNNGV. This CDR3 is 17 amino acids long. V dropped 3 bases and J dropped 5 bases, with 22 bases sitting between them. In nucleotides, the CDR3 is TGTGCCAGCAGCTTTCGGGGGGCAGGGGGCTTTGTCGAGACCCAGTACTTC. Translating gives CASSFRGAGGFVETQYF.

The chain has TRBV7-7 and TRBJ2-2; 9 positions agree with TRBD2. CDR1 is SSHAT, CDR2 FNYEAQ, per germline (reference sequence). V dropped 1 base and J dropped 3; count of bases not matched to a gene: 12. This CDR3 has 19 residues. CDR3 sequence reads: CASSLELAGEEQDTGELFF. The CDR3 DNA follows: TGTGCCAGCAGCTTAGAGTTAGCGGGAGAGGAGCAGGACACCGGGGAGCTGTTTTTT. The full variable domain, its missing parts supplied by reference TRBV7-7 and TRBJ2-2, is GAGVSQSPRYKVTKRGQDVTLRCDPISSHATLYWYQQALGQGPEFLTYFNYEAQPDKSGLPSDRFSAERPEGSISTLTIQRTEQRDSAMYRCASSLELAGEEQDTGELFFGEGSRLTVL.

The chain links TRBV4-1 to TRBJ1-1; no firm D call. V was clipped by 5 bases and J by 1 base, with 8 bases between them. Germline values: CDR1 MGHRA, CDR2 YSYEKL. The CDR3 has 13 amino acids. The CDR3 loop is CASSEVTNTEAFF. CDR3 DNA sequence: TGCGCCAGCAGCGAAGTTACGAACACTGAAGCTTTCTTT.

This clone has more than one count but fewer than ten. The chain has TRBV6-5 and TRBJ1-2; the match to TRBD1 covers 9 bases. The CDR3 contains 15 residues. V shed 4 bases and J 2 bases; nucleotides not matched to a gene: 5. Looked up from germline, CDR1 is MNHEY and CDR2 is SVGAGI. The DNA of the CDR3 is TGTGCCAGCAGTTCTGGACAGGGGACAAACTATGGCTACACCTTC. Its protein is CASSSGQGTNYGYTF.

The chain employs TRBV7-9 and TRBJ1-1; D is unresolved. The germline CDR1 and CDR2 sequences are SEHNR and FQNEAQ (reference sequence). The CDR3 spans 14 residues. V shed 7 bases and J shed 5 bases, with 17 bases lying between them. The CDR3 spells CASTSLEKRTEAFF. The CDR3 nucleotides read TGTGCCAGCACCTCCCTCGAAAAGCGGACTGAAGCTTTCTTT. Using reference TRBV7-9 and TRBJ1-1 for the parts outside the CDR3, the full variable domain is DTGVSQNPRHKITKRGQNVTFRCDPISEHNRLYWYRQTLGQGPEFLTYFQNEAQLEKSRLLSDRFSAERPKGSFSTLEIQRTEQGDSAMYLCASTSLEKRTEAFFGQGTRLTVV.